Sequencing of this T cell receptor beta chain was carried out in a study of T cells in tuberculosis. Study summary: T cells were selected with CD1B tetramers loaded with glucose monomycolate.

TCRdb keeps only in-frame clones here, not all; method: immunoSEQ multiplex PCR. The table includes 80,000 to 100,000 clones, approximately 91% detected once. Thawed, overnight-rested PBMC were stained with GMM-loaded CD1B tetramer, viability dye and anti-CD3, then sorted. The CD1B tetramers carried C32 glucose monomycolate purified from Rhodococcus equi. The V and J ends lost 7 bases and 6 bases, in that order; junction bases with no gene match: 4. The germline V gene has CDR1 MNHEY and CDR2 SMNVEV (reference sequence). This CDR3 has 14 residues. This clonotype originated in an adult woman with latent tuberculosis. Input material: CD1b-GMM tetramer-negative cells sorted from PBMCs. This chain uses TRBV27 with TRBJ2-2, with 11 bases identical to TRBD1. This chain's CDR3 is CASKSGQGAGELFF. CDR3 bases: TGTGCCAGCAAATCGGGACAGGGGGCCGGGGAGCTGTTTTTT.